This is a list of T cell receptor beta chains from one sample in a study of cytomegalovirus exposure and HLA in healthy donors. Assay used: immunoSEQ multiplex PCR; TCRdb lists only in-frame clones, some missing. This table holds about 150,000 clones, roughly 70% found once. Sequenced: PBMCs. All receptors come from a woman aged 40 to 55 in good health and CMV-seronegative. Each CDR3 is given without its conserved first and last residue. The D gene is left open where the match is weak.

TRBV19	.	TRBJ2-7	ASSRDGTSSYEQY
TRBV6-5	TRBD1	TRBJ2-7	ASRRVGTGGYEQY
TRBV7-9	.	TRBJ1-1	SSSLGHGEVEAF
TRBV5-5	TRBD1	TRBJ1-1	ASSPQGGSTEAF
TRBV5-1	TRBD1	TRBJ1-1	ASSPNRQGTEAF
TRBV18	TRBD1	.	ASSLAAGGEQY
TRBV5-1	TRBD1	TRBJ2-3	ASSFGTVTDTQY
TRBV28	TRBD1	TRBJ2-1	ASSSGQGNNEQF
TRBV2	TRBD2	TRBJ2-1	ASSEWGVAGRGVTGYNEQF
TRBV6-1	.	TRBJ1-2	ASSDGGRGNYGYT
TRBV28	TRBD2	TRBJ2-3	ASSLWGGGSSTDTQY
TRBV6-5	.	TRBJ1-4	ASRSGTFYEELF
TRBV5-6	.	.	ASSSNPLVHSYEQY
TRBV11-2	.	TRBJ1-1	ASSLVWGQNTEAF
TRBV4-1	TRBD1	TRBJ1-2	ASSQGQLLIPGPQADYGYT
TRBV27	.	TRBJ2-7	ASSSRPFGEQY
TRBV23-1	.	TRBJ1-5	ASSQSPWAANQPQH
TRBV28	.	TRBJ2-2	ASGEGTGELF
TRBV28	.	TRBJ1-5	ASSVFARTGYSNQPQH
TRBV30	.	TRBJ1-5	AWSNPGTANQPQH
TRBV25-1	TRBD1	TRBJ1-1	ASSEFKGTGVATEAF
TRBV10-3	.	TRBJ1-1	AISESLWAF
TRBV6-5	TRBD1	.	ASSYGTGGEQY
TRBV27	.	TRBJ2-6	ASSSTEKGQSTGANVLT
TRBV2	.	TRBJ1-6	ASTEVQPLVNSPLH
TRBV18	.	TRBJ1-5	ASSPLQLRVGEPQH